Sequencing of this T cell receptor beta chain was carried out in a study of blood T cell repertoires in COVID-19. Across the whole study: The United States, Italy and Spain were the sources of the acute and convalescent COVID-19 samples. T cells, B-cell-depleted T cells, or PBMCs provided the cDNA or gDNA that served as material.

Authors' data handling: Estimated nucleated cell counts came from reference gene primer amplification. The repertoire was sequenced with immunoSEQ multiplex PCR; TCRdb's copy has only in-frame clones and lacks some. V and J calls and clone size come straight from that table; D and trimming were deduced from the DNA. The sample holds about 70,000 clones; around 80% are singletons and the top ten take 4.8%. Germline CDR1 is MNHNY and CDR2 is SVGAGI (reference sequence). This CDR3 has 14 amino acids. Trimming at V came to 6 bases and at J to 3 bases, leaving 7 bases not matched to a gene. The gene calls are TRBV6-6 and TRBJ2-7, with 8 bases that match TRBD2. The receptor was derived from an elderly woman with active or convalescent COVID-19. Sequencing was performed on peripheral blood. In DNA, the CDR3 is TGTGCCAGCAGCCCGACTAGCGCGTTCTACGAGCAGTACTTC. It yields the protein CASSPTSAFYEQYF.